The clone carrying this T cell receptor beta chain was seen a handful of times. The data were obtained in a study of T cell repertoires in cytomegalovirus infection. Study-wide background: Indications came from public TCR beta signatures; they pointed to CMV infection and to a matching HLA type.

A single record per CDR3 protein comes from TCRdb applying MiXCR to the reads. The data contain about 100,000 distinct CDR3 sequences, approximately 15% of them seen just once; the ten biggest clones take up approximately 7.9%. Germline loops: CDR1 PRHDT, CDR2 FYEKMQ (reference sequence). V lost 4 bases and J lost 4, with 12 bases in between. The CDR3 is 14 amino acids. The chain links TRBV13 to TRBJ2-3, with a tentative D call TRBD2 (5 bases). The receptor was isolated from a human donor in good health (CMV status not recorded). Some clones in this sample may be carry-over from other donors' samples. Sequenced input: PBMCs. The CDR3 region is CASSWIAEADTQYF. CDR3 DNA sequence: TGTGCCAGCAGCTGGATTGCGGAGGCAGATACGCAGTATTTT.